What follows is one TCR beta chain and its context. What it binds is not known. The data stem from a study of monozygotic twins with inflammatory bowel disease. General study points: Evidence did not back any single strong signal or clonotype linked to IBD. IBD patients share fewer clonotypes with other people than healthy twins do, especially with disease activity. Concordant and discordant twins showed no difference in repertoire similarity, possibly from limited power.

This CDR3 has 15 residues. CDR1 and CDR2 from the germline V gene are MDHEN and SYDVKM. Through template switching, UMIs that included a 6-nucleotide sample barcode were added. TCRdb reworked the 5' RACE reads into one entry per CDR3 protein, no DNA. This table holds some 170,000 distinct CDR3 sequences. This chain uses TRBV28 with TRBJ2-7. The sequencing sample was made of blood. This TCR came from a human donor with ulcerative colitis or Crohn's disease, or a healthy co-twin of an affected twin (not recorded which). The chain's CDR3 is CASSLYRGSGREQYF. Filled out from reference TRBV28 and TRBJ2-7, the complete variable domain reads DVKVTQSSRYLVKRTGEKVFLECVQDMDHENMFWYRQDPGLGLRLIYFSYDVKMKEKGDIPEGYSVSREKKERFSLILESASTNQTSMYLCASSLYRGSGREQYFGPGTRLTVT.